Presented here are 27 T cell receptor beta chains from one specimen sequenced in a study of blood T cell repertoires in COVID-19. Sequencing used immunoSEQ multiplex PCR; TCRdb keeps in-frame clones, though not all of them. The table has approximately 500,000 clones, 70% to 90% seen once. The sample consisted of peripheral blood. These receptors originate from a human donor in a cohort sampled during active COVID-19.

The V and J genes are TRBV21-1 and TRBJ2-5; the table's D call, TRBD1, has no DNA check behind it. TRBV21-1 is flagged as a pseudogene. CDR3 size: 9 residues. CDR3 nucleotides: TGTGCCCGAAAGGGGGCCCAGTACTTC. It yields the protein CARKGAQYF.

CDR3 bases: TGTGCCAGTAGTAGGGGACAGGGCACAGATACGCAGTATTTT. This gives the protein CASSRGQGTDTQYF. This chain links TRBV19 with TRBJ2-3; TRBD1 matches at 8 bases. CDR3 length: 14 amino acids. V shed 4 bases and J 1 base; nucleotides not matched to a gene: 1. The V gene's germline CDR1 is LNHDA and CDR2 SQIVND (reference sequence).

The chain joins TRBV5-5 to TRBJ2-5, with 9 bases lining up with TRBD1. CDR3 size: 15 residues. Germline V gives CDR1 SGHKS, CDR2 YYEKEE (reference sequence). Losses at the gene ends were 0 bases for V and 2 bases for J; bases not matched to a gene: 2. CDR3: CASSLGQGDQETQYF. CDR3 in DNA: TGTGCCAGCAGCTTGGGACAGGGGGATCAAGAGACCCAGTACTTC.

This sequence joins TRBV7-8 and TRBJ1-2; D is possibly TRBD1 (5 bases). The CDR3 runs 17 residues. From germline, CDR1 is SGHVS and CDR2 FQNEAQ. The V gene lost 3 bases and the J gene lost 0 bases, with 17 bases spanning the gap. The CDR3 loop is CASSFTGSPFANYGYTF. The CDR3 DNA follows: TGTGCCAGCAGCTTCACAGGATCCCCCTTTGCTAACTATGGCTACACCTTC.

The gene calls are TRBV6-5 and TRBJ1-1; no firm D call. Trimming cost V 6 bases and J 0 bases, with 14 bases left between them. CDR1 and CDR2 (germline): MNHEY, SVGAGI. This CDR3 has 15 residues. CDR3: CASRTVTAVNTEAFF. As DNA, the CDR3 is TGTGCCAGCAGAACGGTTACGGCGGTGAACACTGAAGCTTTCTTT.

The sample holds a few counts of this clone. V gene TRBV6-5 combines with J gene TRBJ2-7, with a weak D call TRBD1 (6 bases). Germline V gene lookup returns CDR1 MNHEY and CDR2 SVGAGI. V lost 9 bases, J lost 1 base, and 19 bases lay in between. The CDR3 has 15 amino acids. The DNA of the CDR3 is TGTGCCAGTTCGCCCGTTCTAGACAGGTCCTACGAGCAGTACTTC. It yields the protein CASSPVLDRSYEQYF.

This sequence joins TRBV19 and TRBJ2-6, with D unclear. The CDR3 has 18 residues. V dropped 8 bases and J dropped 4 bases, with 24 bases sitting between them. Looked up from germline, CDR1 is LNHDA and CDR2 is SQIVND (reference sequence). The CDR3 protein is CASSVGLGPGSGANVLTF. Written as DNA, the CDR3 is TGTGCCAGTTCCGTTGGGTTGGGTCCGGGTTCCGGGGCCAACGTCCTGACTTTC.

This chain uses TRBV5-1 with TRBJ2-1; the match to TRBD2 covers 7 bases. Trimming cost V 4 bases and J 6 bases; bases outside gene matches: 13. CDR1 is SGHRS and CDR2 is YFSETQ in the germline V gene. This CDR3 is 16 amino acids long. The CDR3 sequence: CASSPPLAGAPNEQFF. In DNA form, the CDR3 reads TGCGCCAGCAGCCCCCCTCTGGCGGGAGCGCCCAATGAGCAGTTCTTC.

This chain links TRBV2 with TRBJ1-3, with 7 bases that match TRBD1. The CDR3 has 15 amino acids. V was clipped by 5 bases and J by 5 bases; unmatched bases: 9. Germline V gives CDR1 SNHLY, CDR2 FYNNEI. In nucleotides, the CDR3 is TGTGCCAGCAGTTGGACAGGAGCAGAACGAAACACCATATATTTT. As protein: CASSWTGAERNTIYF.

The V call is TRBV28, the J call TRBJ2-1, with 10 nucleotides matching TRBD1. Germline V CDR1 and CDR2: MDHEN, SYDVKM. V dropped 3 bases and J dropped 7; count of bases not matched to a gene: 6. The CDR3 sequence is 15 residues long. For the CDR3, the DNA is TGTGCCAGCAGTTTCCCCGGGACAGGGGCGAATGAGCAGTTCTTC. Protein sequence: CASSFPGTGANEQFF.

The rearrangement links TRBV10-2 to TRBJ2-4, with a tentative D call TRBD1 (5 bases). The CDR3 has 13 residues. Germline values: CDR1 WSHSY, CDR2 SAAADI. V dropped 6 bases and J dropped 6 bases, with 12 bases sitting between them. CDR3 sequence (DNA): TGCGCCAGCAGAGGGGCTAGTGGAAACATTCAGTACTTC. It translates to CASRGASGNIQYF.

This clone turned up a few times. The chain recombines TRBV23-1 with TRBJ2-2, with 10 positions matching TRBD1. TRBV23-1 is an open reading frame, and its role is uncertain. The CDR3 spans 15 residues. V gave up 6 bases and J gave up 8 bases; unmatched junction bases: 9. The CDR3 bases are TGCGCCAGCAGCCAGTCCGGGACAGGGGTTGGGGAGCTGTTTTTT. Its protein is CASSQSGTGVGELFF.

This clone was seen just once. The chain carries TRBV9 and TRBJ2-7, with D unresolved. The CDR3 length is 13 residues. CDR1 SGDLS and CDR2 YYNGEE come from the germline V gene. V lost 2 bases to trimming and J lost 3 bases, with 9 bases between them. CDR3 coding DNA: TGTGCCAGCAGCGTGGGCAGTAACTACGAGCAGTACTTC. This codes for CASSVGSNYEQYF.

This chain links TRBV9 with TRBJ1-3, with TRBD1 identical over 8 bases. This CDR3 is 17 amino acids long. The V segment lost 0 bases and the J segment 1 base; nucleotides outside the gene matches: 6. CDR1 is SGDLS and CDR2 is YYNGEE in the germline V gene. Here the CDR3 reads CASSVGAGGFSGNTIYF. The CDR3 DNA follows: TGTGCCAGCAGCGTAGGAGCAGGGGGCTTTTCTGGAAACACCATATATTTT.

The genes are TRBV7-2 and TRBJ2-6; D uncertain. CDR1 is SGHTA and CDR2 is FQGNSA in the germline V gene. There are 17 residues in the CDR3. Between the trimmed V and J ends, which lost 1 base and 1 base, there was a span of 11 bases. In DNA, the CDR3 is TGTGCCAGCAGCTTAGGGCTTGAGGCATCTGGGGCCAACGTCCTGACTTTC. Translating it yields CASSLGLEASGANVLTF.

This chain links TRBV15 with TRBJ1-2; D not resolved. V gave up 0 bases and J gave up 2 bases, with 10 bases separating them. Germline V CDR1 and CDR2: LNHNV, YYDKDF (reference sequence). The CDR3 covers 15 residues. CDR3 residues: CATSREPSRNYGYTF. CDR3 DNA sequence: TGTGCCACCAGCAGAGAACCGAGTCGAAACTATGGCTACACCTTC.

This chain uses TRBV2 with TRBJ1-4, with D possibly matching TRBD1 (5 bases). This CDR3 is 12 amino acids long. V was shortened by 8 bases and J by 8 bases, with 12 bases between the two germline ends. Per the germline V gene, CDR1 is SNHLY and CDR2 is FYNNEI. The CDR3 DNA reads as TGTGCCAGCGGGGGGAGTTGGGAAAAACTGTTTTTT. As protein: CASGGSWEKLFF. Combining the CDR3 with reference TRBV2 and TRBJ1-4 gives the whole variable domain EPEVTQTPSHQVTQMGQEVILRCVPISNHLYFYWYRQILGQKVEFLVSFYNNEISEKSEIFDDQFSVERPDGSNFTLKIRSTKLEDSAMYFCASGGSWEKLFFGSGTQLSVL.

The rearrangement links TRBV5-5 to TRBJ2-4; 7 nucleotides line up with TRBD1. V lost 4 bases to trimming and J lost 10 bases; unmatched junction nucleotides: 8. Germline CDR1 is SGHKS and CDR2 is YYEKEE (reference sequence). The CDR3 sequence is 13 residues long. The CDR3 protein is CASSLGQRVIQYF. CDR3 nucleotides: TGTGCCAGCAGCCTGGGACAGAGAGTAATTCAGTACTTC.

Many counts were recorded for this clone. The gene calls are TRBV4-1 and TRBJ2-7, with 9 bases that match TRBD2. The CDR3 runs to 16 residues. The ends lost 4 bases at V and 0 bases at J; junction bases unmatched: 7. Germline lookup yields CDR1 MGHRA and CDR2 YSYEKL. The CDR3 DNA sequence: TGCGCCAGCAGCCCCCGTGAGACTAGCGGCTCCTACGAGCAGTACTTC. The encoded protein is CASSPRETSGSYEQYF.

The rearrangement joins TRBV7-8 to TRBJ2-6; 8 bases line up with TRBD1. The CDR3 spans 23 residues. Germline CDR1 is SGHVS and CDR2 is FQNEAQ. J lost 0 bases, V lost 5 bases, and 24 bases had no gene match. CDR3 nucleotide sequence: TGTGCCAGCAGCCCAAGACGGGCAGGGGGCAGCCATCGGAAGAGCTCTGGGGCCAACGTCCTGACTTTC. Translating gives CASSPRRAGGSHRKSSGANVLTF.

The chain joins TRBV5-1 to TRBJ2-2; D perhaps matches TRBD1 (6 bases). The CDR3 spans 14 residues. Per the germline V gene, CDR1 is SGHRS and CDR2 is YFSETQ. Trimming shortened V by 3 bases and J by 6 bases, and 12 bases separated the two germline ends. CDR3 nucleotides: TGCGCCAGCAGCTGGGGGCCCGCCCCCGGGGAGCTGTTTTTT. Encoded protein: CASSWGPAPGELFF.

The chain joins TRBV6-5 to TRBJ2-7; the D gene is possibly TRBD2 (6 bases). The CDR3 has 13 amino acids. Per germline, CDR1 MNHEY and CDR2 SVGAGI. V lost 6 bases and J 2 bases, leaving 11 bases between the germline ends. The CDR3 DNA follows: TGTGCCAGCAGCCGGGACTCGACCTACGAGCAGTACTTC. It translates to CASSRDSTYEQYF.

This sequence joins TRBV3-1 (or the pseudogene TRBV3-2) and TRBJ2-6, with 9 nucleotides matching TRBD1. Germline assignment: CDR1 LGHDT and CDR2 YNNKEL (reference sequence). V dropped 0 bases and J dropped 2; count of bases not matched to a gene: 8. The CDR3 is 19 residues long. DNA for the CDR3: TGTGCCAGCAGCCAAGAAACTAAACAGGGGGCTACTGGGGCCAACGTCCTGACTTTC. Translated: CASSQETKQGATGANVLTF.

The chain is built from TRBV3-1 (or the pseudogene TRBV3-2) and TRBJ1-2; unclear D gene. CDR3 length: 14 amino acids. V lost 3 bases, J lost 8 bases, and 16 bases lay in between. Germline CDR1 and CDR2: LGHDT and YNNKEL (reference sequence). The CDR3 bases are TGTGCCAGCAGCCATCTAACCCCGCCGGTCGGCTACACCTTC. Protein: CASSHLTPPVGYTF.

This sequence joins TRBV20-1 and TRBJ1-1, with D perhaps matching TRBD1 (5 bases). Germline lookup yields CDR1 DFQATT and CDR2 SNEGSKA (reference sequence). CDR3 length: 11 amino acids. Deletions cut 6 bases from V and 4 bases from J, with 9 bases between. DNA of the CDR3: TGCAGTGCCGAGCAGGGCACTGAAGCTTTCTTT. It codes for CSAEQGTEAFF.

CDR3 in amino acids: CASSRDFYEQYF. The CDR3 DNA sequence: TGTGCCAGCAGTCGGGATTTTTACGAGCAGTACTTC. The V and J genes are TRBV28 and TRBJ2-7, with D perhaps TRBD2 (5 bases). The CDR3 totals 12 residues. CDR1 is MDHEN and CDR2 is SYDVKM in the germline V gene. V lost 5 bases, J lost 4 bases, and 9 bases lay in between.

J is TRBJ2-3 and V is TRBV16; the D gene is possibly TRBD1 (5 bases). The CDR3 covers 15 residues. Germline CDR1 and CDR2: KGHSY and FQNENV. V dropped 0 bases and J dropped 0 bases, with 7 bases sitting between them. The CDR3 coding sequence is TGTGCCAGCAGCCAATCAGGGGAAAGCACAGATACGCAGTATTTT. Encoded protein: CASSQSGESTDTQYF. The whole variable domain, filled in from reference TRBV16 and TRBJ2-3, reads GEEVAQTPKHLVRGEGQKAKLYCAPIKGHSYVFWYQQVLKNEFKFLISFQNENVFDETGMPKERFSAKCLPNSPCSLEIQATKLEDSAVYFCASSQSGESTDTQYFGPGTRLTVL.